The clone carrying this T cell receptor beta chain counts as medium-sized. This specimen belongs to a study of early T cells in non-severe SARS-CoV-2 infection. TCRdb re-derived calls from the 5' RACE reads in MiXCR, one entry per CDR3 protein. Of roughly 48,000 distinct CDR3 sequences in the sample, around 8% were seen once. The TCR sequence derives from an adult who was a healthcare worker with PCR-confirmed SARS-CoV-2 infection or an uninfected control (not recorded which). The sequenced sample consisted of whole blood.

The CDR3, as DNA: TGCAGCGTTGAATGGGGAGGGAACGAAGCTTTCTTT. Its translation: CSVEWGGNEAFF. This chain connects TRBV29-1 to TRBJ1-1; D call uncertain. V lost 2 bases to trimming and J lost 8 bases, with 12 bases between them. The CDR3 contains 12 residues. Per germline, CDR1 SQVTM and CDR2 ANQGSEA.